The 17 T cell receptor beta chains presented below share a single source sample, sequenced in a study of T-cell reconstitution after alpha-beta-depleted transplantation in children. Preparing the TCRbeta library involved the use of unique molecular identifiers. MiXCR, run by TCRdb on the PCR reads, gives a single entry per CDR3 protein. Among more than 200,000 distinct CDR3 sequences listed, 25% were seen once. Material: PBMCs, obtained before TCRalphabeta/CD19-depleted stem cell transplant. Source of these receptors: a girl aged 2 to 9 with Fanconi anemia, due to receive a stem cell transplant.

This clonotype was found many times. The chain's CDR3 is CASSQDEGGAQPQHF. The CDR3 DNA follows: TGTGCCAGCAGCCAAGATGAGGGGGGGGCTCAGCCCCAGCATTTT. V and J are TRBV4-2 and TRBJ1-5; a possible D gene is TRBD1 (6 bases). This CDR3 has 15 residues. Germline loops: CDR1 LGHNA, CDR2 YNFKEQ. Trimming cost V 0 bases and J 6 bases, with 12 bases left between them.

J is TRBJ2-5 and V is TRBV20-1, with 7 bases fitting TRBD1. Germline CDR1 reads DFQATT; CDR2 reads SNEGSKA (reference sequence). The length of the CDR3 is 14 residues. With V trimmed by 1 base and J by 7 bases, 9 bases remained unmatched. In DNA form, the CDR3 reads TGCAGTGCTAGAGGGACAGGTTATAGAGGGACCCAGTACTTC. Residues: CSARGTGYRGTQYF.

CDR3 DNA: TGCAGCGTTGAAAAGAACGGGGATAGGCTGTTTTTT. Translating it yields CSVEKNGDRLFF. The chain is built from TRBV29-1 and TRBJ1-4; the D is unclear. The CDR3 has 12 amino acids. V gave up 2 bases and J gave up 14 bases, with 15 bases separating them. Germline lookup yields CDR1 SQVTM and CDR2 ANQGSEA. Supplemented by reference TRBV29-1 and TRBJ1-4, the full variable domain reads SAVISQKPSRDICQRGTSLTIQCQVDSQVTMMFWYRQQPGQSLTLIATANQGSEATYESGFVIDKFPISRPNLTFSTLTVSNMSPEDSSIYLCSVEKNGDRLFFGSGTQLSVL.

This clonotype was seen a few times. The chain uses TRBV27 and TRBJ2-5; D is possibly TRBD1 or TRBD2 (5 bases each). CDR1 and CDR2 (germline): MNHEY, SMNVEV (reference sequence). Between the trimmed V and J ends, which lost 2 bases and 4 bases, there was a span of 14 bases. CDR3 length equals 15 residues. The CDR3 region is CASSLLGSGGETQYF. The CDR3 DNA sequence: TGTGCCAGCAGTTTACTTGGGTCTGGGGGAGAGACCCAGTACTTC.

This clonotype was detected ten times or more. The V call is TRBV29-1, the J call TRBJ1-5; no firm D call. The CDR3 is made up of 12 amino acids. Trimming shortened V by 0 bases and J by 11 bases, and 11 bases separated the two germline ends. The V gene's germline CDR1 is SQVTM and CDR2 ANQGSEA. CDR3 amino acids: CSVEEESGSQHF. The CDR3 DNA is TGCAGCGTTGAAGAGGAGTCCGGGTCCCAGCATTTT.

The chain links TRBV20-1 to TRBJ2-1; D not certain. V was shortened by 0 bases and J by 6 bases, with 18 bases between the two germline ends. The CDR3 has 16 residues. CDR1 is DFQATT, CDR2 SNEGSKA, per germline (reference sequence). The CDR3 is CSAREGSWGIGNEQFF. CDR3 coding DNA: TGCAGTGCTAGAGAGGGGTCCTGGGGTATAGGCAATGAGCAGTTCTTC.

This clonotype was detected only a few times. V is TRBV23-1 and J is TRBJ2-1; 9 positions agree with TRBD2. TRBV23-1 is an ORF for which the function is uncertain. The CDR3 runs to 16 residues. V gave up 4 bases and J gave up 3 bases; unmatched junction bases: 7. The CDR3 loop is CASSLSSGVNYNEQFF. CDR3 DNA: TGCGCCAGCAGTCTGTCTAGCGGGGTGAACTACAATGAGCAGTTCTTC.

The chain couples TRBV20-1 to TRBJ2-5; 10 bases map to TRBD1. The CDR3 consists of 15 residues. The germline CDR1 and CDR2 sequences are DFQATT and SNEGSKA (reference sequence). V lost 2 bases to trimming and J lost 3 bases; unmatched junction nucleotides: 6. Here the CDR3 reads CSARSLGQGKETQYF. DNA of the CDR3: TGCAGTGCTAGATCCCTGGGACAGGGGAAAGAGACCCAGTACTTC.

The CDR3 coding sequence is TGCAGCGTTCTTCGGGACAGGAACACCGGGGAGCTGTTTTTT. As protein: CSVLRDRNTGELFF. The V gene is TRBV29-1, the J gene TRBJ2-2; 7 nucleotides line up with TRBD1. CDR1 and CDR2 from the germline V gene are SQVTM and ANQGSEA. Trimming at V came to 5 bases and at J to 1 base, leaving 4 bases not matched to a gene. The CDR3 is 14 residues long.

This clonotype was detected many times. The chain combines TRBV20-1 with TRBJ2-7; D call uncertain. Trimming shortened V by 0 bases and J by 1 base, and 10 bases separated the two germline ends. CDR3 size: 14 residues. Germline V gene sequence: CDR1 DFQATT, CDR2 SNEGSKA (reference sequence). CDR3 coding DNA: TGCAGTGCTAGAGATCTGACGGATTCCTACGAGCAGTACTTC. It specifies CSARDLTDSYEQYF.

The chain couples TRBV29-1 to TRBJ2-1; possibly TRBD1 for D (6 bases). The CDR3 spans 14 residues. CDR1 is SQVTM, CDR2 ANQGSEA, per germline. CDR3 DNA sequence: TGCAGTGCTCGACAGGCGAGCTCCTACAATGAGCAGTTCTTC. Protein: CSARQASSYNEQFF.

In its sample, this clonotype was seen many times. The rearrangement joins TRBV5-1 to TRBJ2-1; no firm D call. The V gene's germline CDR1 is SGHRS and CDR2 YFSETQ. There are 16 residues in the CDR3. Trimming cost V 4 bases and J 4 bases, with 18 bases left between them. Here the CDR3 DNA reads TGCGCCAGCAGCAGTGGCCCTCTAGAAAATTACAATGAGCAGTTCTTC. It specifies CASSSGPLENYNEQFF.

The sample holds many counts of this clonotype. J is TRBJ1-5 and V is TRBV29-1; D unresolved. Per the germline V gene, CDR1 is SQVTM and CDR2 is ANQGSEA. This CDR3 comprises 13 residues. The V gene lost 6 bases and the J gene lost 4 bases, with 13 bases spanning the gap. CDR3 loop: CSVTPGWNQPQHF. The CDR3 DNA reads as TGCAGCGTGACCCCCGGGTGGAATCAGCCCCAGCATTTT.

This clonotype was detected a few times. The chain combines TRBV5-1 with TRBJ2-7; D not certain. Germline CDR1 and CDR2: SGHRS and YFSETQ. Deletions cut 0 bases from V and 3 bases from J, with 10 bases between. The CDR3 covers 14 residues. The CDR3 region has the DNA TGCGCCAGCAGCTTGGACAGTACCAACTACGAGCAGTACTTC. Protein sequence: CASSLDSTNYEQYF.

The CDR3 nucleotides read TGTGCCAGCAGCTTAGCCCGGGGTTATACTGAGCAGTTCTTC. It specifies CASSLARGYTEQFF. V and J are TRBV7-2 and TRBJ2-1, with D possibly being TRBD2 (5 bases). This CDR3 spans 14 amino acids. Germline lookup yields CDR1 SGHTA and CDR2 FQGNSA. V lost 0 bases, J lost 9 bases, and 12 bases lay in between.

The CDR3 coding sequence is TGTGCCATCAGTGACGGCGGGGGGGCGGGATATGGCTACACCTTC. Its translation is CAISDGGGAGYGYTF. The V and J genes are TRBV10-3 and TRBJ1-2, with D possibly being TRBD1 (6 bases). This CDR3 is 15 amino acids long. The germline V and J ends were trimmed by 3 bases and 5 bases, with 16 bases remaining between them. Germline V gene sequence: CDR1 ENHRY, CDR2 SYGVKD.

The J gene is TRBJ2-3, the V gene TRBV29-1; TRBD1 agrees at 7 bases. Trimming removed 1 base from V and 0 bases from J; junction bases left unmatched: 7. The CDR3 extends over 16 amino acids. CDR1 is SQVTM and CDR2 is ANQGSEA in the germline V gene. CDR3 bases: TGCAGCGTTGAAGGTGGGACAGACTCTAGCACAGATACGCAGTATTTT. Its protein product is CSVEGGTDSSTDTQYF.